The clone carrying this T cell receptor beta chain was seen just once. Its antigen is unidentified. One base away lies a much larger clone, so this may be a sequencing read error. The data were taken from a study of T cells in Graves' hyperthyroidism and ophthalmopathy. Diagnoses were established using clinical symptoms, serum thyroxine and TRAb, thyroid ultrasound and orbital computed tomography. From more than 9.5 ml of fresh peripheral blood, PBMCs were isolated. What was amplified from RNA transcripts were TCR beta CDR3 regions. With the HTBI primer set, the TCR CDR3 went through a first round of RT-PCR. TCRdb used MiXCR to reprocess the multiplex PCR reads, holding one entry per CDR3 protein. The profile shows some 350,000 distinct CDR3 sequences, roughly 14% of them singletons. Germline CDR1 MNHNS, CDR2 SASEGT. Losses at the gene ends were 4 bases for V and 8 bases for J; bases not matched to a gene: 4. The CDR3 has 12 residues.

Study conclusions and caveats: The model forecast ophthalmopathy, anticipating it by a median approximately 6 months before onset. Appearing also in blood were most of the thyroid clonotypes expanded above 0.001.

The chain joins TRBV6-1 to TRBJ1-2; TRBD1 matches at 7 bases. Sequences were obtained from blood. The sequence was collected from a woman younger than 30 with Graves' hyperthyroidism that later progressed to Graves' ophthalmopathy. The DNA of the CDR3 is TGTGCCAGCAGTGTGGACAGGCTGGGCTACACCTTC. The encoded protein is CASSVDRLGYTF.